This T cell receptor (beta chain) was identified during a study of follicular helper T cells after annual influenza vaccination. For the study at large: After each seasonal flu vaccination, blood came on days 0, 7 and 28.

Here immunoSEQ multiplex PCR was the method, and the copy in TCRdb shows in-frame clones only, minus some. Among 7,500 to 8,500 clones listed, 82% were seen once. General study results and limits: Plasmablast frequency change correlated with clonality change in ICOS+CD38+ cTfh.

Time point noted: 2014-2015 season, pre-vaccination. Adults were given seasonal inactivated influenza vaccine, and blood CD4 subsets were sorted before and after vaccination. V lost 4 bases, J lost 5 bases, and 10 bases lay in between. The CDR3 spans 13 residues. CDR1 and CDR2 from the germline V gene are SGHDT and YYEEEE. A few counts support this clone. The antigen is unknown. The clonotype originates from an adult who received the influenza vaccine. Source: CXCR5+ CD38- circulating T follicular helper cells from blood, taken on the day of influenza vaccination. The subset was: circulating Tfh, non-naive CD4+CXCR5+PD-1+ (ICOS+CD38+ or ICOS-CD38-). The rearrangement links TRBV5-6 to TRBJ1-5, with D hard to call. The CDR3, as DNA: TGTGCCAGCAGCCTCGGCCCTGATCAGCCCCAGCATTTT. This translates into CASSLGPDQPQHF.